Shown below are 2 T cell receptor beta chains from a single sample sequenced in a study of cytomegalovirus exposure and HLA in healthy donors. The PCR used 60 Vbeta and 13 Jbeta primers. Assay: immunoSEQ multiplex PCR; the TCRdb copy retains only in-frame clones and omits some. Among over 100,000 clones, around four fifths were seen once, and the ten largest hold roughly 7.7%. Sequenced: PBMCs. The receptor source for this set is a woman in her fifties or sixties in good health and CMV-seropositive.

This clone was recorded once. The chain recombines TRBV7-9 with TRBJ1-4, with TRBD1 identical over 7 bases. CDR1 and CDR2 (germline): SEHNR, FQNEAQ (reference sequence). The CDR3 totals 14 residues. Unmatched junction bases numbered 5, after V lost 5 bases and J lost 5 bases. The CDR3 DNA sequence: TGTGCCAGCAGCCTGGGACAGACGAATGAAAAACTGTTTTTT. It is translated as CASSLGQTNEKLFF.

The chain joins TRBV7-2 to TRBJ1-2; tentatively, D is TRBD1 (6 bases). The CDR3 spans 12 residues. V was shortened by 5 bases and J by 4 bases, with 8 bases between the two germline ends. Per germline, CDR1 SGHTA and CDR2 FQGNSA. The CDR3 coding sequence is TGTGCCAGCAGCGCGACAGGCTATGGCTACACCTTC. As protein: CASSATGYGYTF. The variable domain in full, with the rest retrieved from reference TRBV7-2 and TRBJ1-2, is GAGVSQSPSNKVTEKGKDVELRCDPISGHTALYWYRQSLGQGLEFLIYFQGNSAPDKSGLPSDRFSAERTGGSVSTLTIQRTQQEDSAVYLCASSATGYGYTFGSGTRLTVV.